A selection of T cell receptor beta chains follows, all from one sample in a study of CXCR4 blockade with PD-1 therapy in pancreatic cancer. TCRdb's copy holds only in-frame clones and misses some; the assay was immunoSEQ multiplex PCR. Among over 8,000 clones listed, roughly 55% were seen once. Sample: tumor tissue. These receptors were collected from a human donor with pancreatic ductal adenocarcinoma. CDR3s include the opening cysteine and the closing phenylalanine or tryptophan. Fields, in order: CDR3 DNA, CDR3 protein, D gene, J gene, clone size, V gene. A D gene is named only where the DNA matches it firmly. Size is stated for part of the rows, as once, few or many counts, or as a class when the clone is expanded.

cdr3_nt: TGTGCCAGCAGCTTAGAGCCAGCACGAACAGATACGCAGTATTTT
cdr3_aa: CASSLEPARTDTQYF
d_call: NA
j_call: TRBJ2-3
clone_size: few
v_call: TRBV7-5

cdr3_nt: TGTGCCAGCAGCCCCGGGTCGTGGCTAGCGAATGCGCAGTATTTT
cdr3_aa: CASSPGSWLANAQYF
d_call: NA
j_call: TRBJ2-3
clone_size: few
v_call: TRBV5-5

cdr3_nt: TGTGCCAGTAGTACGAGGGGACAGTTGAACGAGCAGTACTTC
cdr3_aa: CASSTRGQLNEQYF
d_call: TRBD1
j_call: TRBJ2-7
clone_size: NA
v_call: TRBV19

cdr3_nt: TGTGCCAGCGCGGTATCGTCCTACAATGAGCAGTTCTTC
cdr3_aa: CASAVSSYNEQFF
d_call: NA
j_call: TRBJ2-1
clone_size: NA
v_call: TRBV6-8

cdr3_nt: TGTGCCATCAGTGAGCCTTCTGGCGGGGGGCGATACGAGCAGTACTTC
cdr3_aa: CAISEPSGGGRYEQYF
d_call: TRBD2
j_call: TRBJ2-7
clone_size: NA
v_call: TRBV10-3

cdr3_nt: TGTGCCAGTAGTACCACAGGGGGCGATCAGCCCCAGCATTTT
cdr3_aa: CASSTTGGDQPQHF
d_call: TRBD1
j_call: TRBJ1-5
clone_size: few
v_call: TRBV19

cdr3_nt: TGTGCCAGCGGAAGGGCGGATGAGCAGTTCTTC
cdr3_aa: CASGRADEQFF
d_call: NA
j_call: TRBJ2-1
clone_size: NA
v_call: TRBV6-7

cdr3_nt: TGTGCCTGTTTCCGGGGGGCCAACACCGGGGAGCTGTTTTTT
cdr3_aa: CACFRGANTGELFF
d_call: NA
j_call: TRBJ2-2
clone_size: few
v_call: TRBV30

cdr3_nt: TGCAGCGTCGTCCTTCGACTAGCGGGAGACAGGGAGCAGTTCTTC
cdr3_aa: CSVVLRLAGDREQFF
d_call: TRBD2
j_call: TRBJ2-1
clone_size: NA
v_call: TRBV29-1

cdr3_nt: TGTGCCAGCAGTCCACTAGGGGGACAGGGGGCCAATGAGCAGTTCTTC
cdr3_aa: CASSPLGGQGANEQFF
d_call: TRBD1
j_call: TRBJ2-1
clone_size: NA
v_call: TRBV25-1

cdr3_nt: TGTGCCAGCAGCGTAGCGAGTAATTCACCCCTCCACTTT
cdr3_aa: CASSVASNSPLHF
d_call: NA
j_call: TRBJ1-6
clone_size: few
v_call: TRBV9

cdr3_nt: TGTGCCAGCAGTTTATTGCAGGGACAGGGTCAGGGAAACACCATATATTTT
cdr3_aa: CASSLLQGQGQGNTIYF
d_call: TRBD1
j_call: TRBJ1-3
clone_size: NA
v_call: TRBV28

cdr3_nt: TGTGGCACCCGGGAAGGGCCCGAGGGTACGCAGTATTTT
cdr3_aa: CGTREGPEGTQYF
d_call: NA
j_call: TRBJ2-3
clone_size: NA
v_call: TRBV19

cdr3_nt: TGTGCCAGTAGTAGCGGGAGCGCCGCCAATGAGCAGTTCTTC
cdr3_aa: CASSSGSAANEQFF
d_call: TRBD2
j_call: TRBJ2-1
clone_size: NA
v_call: TRBV19

cdr3_nt: TGTGCCAGCTCAGGGACAGGGGTGGACACTGAAGCTTTCTTT
cdr3_aa: CASSGTGVDTEAFF
d_call: TRBD1
j_call: TRBJ1-1
clone_size: NA
v_call: TRBV18

cdr3_nt: TGTGCCAGCAGCTTAATGGCCAGCACTGGAAACACCATATATTTT
cdr3_aa: CASSLMASTGNTIYF
d_call: NA
j_call: TRBJ1-3
clone_size: NA
v_call: TRBV11-3

cdr3_nt: TGCGCCAGCAGCCAAGATAGGGGGTTCACCGGAGCTGAAGCTTTCTTT
cdr3_aa: CASSQDRGFTGAEAFF
d_call: NA
j_call: TRBJ1-1
clone_size: NA
v_call: TRBV23-1

cdr3_nt: TGTGCCAGCTCACCTACCACAGGGGGCGCGAATCAGCCCCAGCATTTT
cdr3_aa: CASSPTTGGANQPQHF
d_call: TRBD1
j_call: TRBJ1-5
clone_size: NA
v_call: TRBV18

cdr3_nt: TGTGCCAGTAGTATAGGGCCGGGACAGGGGTCATCGGGCAATCAGCCCCAGCATTTT
cdr3_aa: CASSIGPGQGSSGNQPQHF
d_call: TRBD1
j_call: TRBJ1-5
clone_size: once
v_call: TRBV19

cdr3_nt: TGTGCCAGCTCACTGGGCGATACAGGGAGAGAAGCTTTCTTT
cdr3_aa: CASSLGDTGREAFF
d_call: NA
j_call: TRBJ1-1
clone_size: once
v_call: TRBV18

cdr3_nt: TGCAGCGTGGCCAACAGGGGTCGTTCCGAGCAGTACTTC
cdr3_aa: CSVANRGRSEQYF
d_call: TRBD1
j_call: TRBJ2-7
clone_size: NA
v_call: TRBV29-1

cdr3_nt: TGTGCCAGCGGGGTTTCCGGGACAAACGACAATGAGCAGTTCTTC
cdr3_aa: CASGVSGTNDNEQFF
d_call: NA
j_call: TRBJ2-1
clone_size: few
v_call: TRBV6-8

cdr3_nt: TGTGCCAGTAGCGACCCCTCCTCCTACGAGCAGTACTTC
cdr3_aa: CASSDPSSYEQYF
d_call: NA
j_call: TRBJ2-7
clone_size: NA
v_call: TRBV19